This T cell receptor (beta chain) was identified during a study of identical twins (dated by TCRdb to 2016 to 2018). In terms of the full investigation: TCR alpha and beta repertoires from monozygotic twins, unrelated adults of various ages and cord blood were deep-sequenced to test whether fetal clonotypes persist. To rule out contamination, replicate twin experiments were performed at different times with different library preparation protocols.

On the study overall, not on this receptor specifically: Compared with coincidental sharing between unrelated individuals, out-of-frame TCR alpha sequences shared between twins showed an excess of sequences with low generation probability. Abundant cord blood beta clonotypes had fewer insertions, young adult naive repertoires showed a similar but weaker trend, and memory repertoires showed no such trend. The excess sharing between twins in beta out-of-frame sequences was weaker because fewer shared sequences reduced the signal-to-noise ratio. Out-of-frame TCR alpha sharing in monozygotic twins was systematically underestimated by recombination models, whereas sharing between unrelated individuals was in agreement with the recombination models. Because the same donors could not be followed over many years, the conclusions relied on cross-sectional statistical analysis. Invariant T cells such as MAIT and iNKT could partly confound zero-insertion analyses, though diverse VJ usage argued against this for most clonotypes.

Libraries were constructed by 5' RACE. Sequencing was carried out with an Illumina HiSeq 2000. Template switching added a universal primer binding site, and the final cDNA carried a unique molecular identifier that allowed TCR cDNA molecules to be counted accurately. Specific primers in the conserved constant-segment region were used to synthesize first-strand cDNA for TCR alpha and beta chains. To control for contamination, every cDNA library carried two barcodes: a SMART-Mk sample barcode plus Illumina barcodes. TruSeq adapter sequences along with Illumina sample barcodes were introduced in two successive PCR steps. TCR alpha and beta cDNA libraries were sequenced on the Illumina HiSeq platform with custom primers. On the authors' methods: Unique molecular identifiers were extracted from raw reads with MiGEC, and CDR3 positions were determined with MiXCR. Recombination models were inferred per individual with the repgenHMM and IGoR tools using an EM algorithm. Shared clonotypes were analyzed with the tcR package in R, and sharing was normalized by the product of cloneset sizes. To study raw recombination without the effects of thymic and clonal selection, out-of-frame nonproductive sequences were analyzed. TCRdb itself trimmed the public reads at Q25 with fastp, ran MiXCR and retained productive beta chains. Rows with a matching CDR3 protein are joined into one entry that keeps the most common DNA and genes. In this record, the V and J calls reflect TCRdb's handling and not the investigators' own analysis. For this sample the table gives some 900,000 distinct CDR3 sequences, of which around an eighth were detected only once. The ten largest account for around 1.5% of the sample.

On this clonotype itself: Its antigen is unknown. Nothing much larger sits one base from this clone, and base qualities are not available.

The CDR3 covers 15 residues, taking in both the cysteine and the phenylalanine. The CDR3 DNA has 45 bases and is translated from base 1. Taken from the germline V gene, the CDR1 and CDR2 loops are SGHRS and YFSETQ. V ends up 4 bases short and J 9 bases short, with an unmatched junction base count of 11. Every donor in the study was a healthy Caucasian. The twin cohort consisted of three pairs of female monozygotic twins, all aged 18 to 29 years. The RNA used for TCR libraries was isolated from peripheral blood mononuclear cells. These data also formed part of another study, on yellow fever vaccine responses in identical twins. The second paper states: According to the authors, the vaccine-induced T cell response in identical twins seemed to be partly convergent and partly specific to each individual. The study precisely tracked vaccine-responding T cell clones in identical twins.

Specimen: PBMCs. The source is a woman under 30 in good health. The chain is encoded by TRBV5-1 joined to TRBJ2-1; 9 bases in the junction line up with TRBD2. The CDR3 protein sequence reads: CASSPVAGGPGEQFF. The nucleotide sequence is TGCGCCAGCAGCCCCGTGGCGGGAGGGCCGGGTGAGCAGTTCTTC.